The 26 T cell receptor beta chains listed next were all sequenced from one sample in a study of blood T cell repertoires in COVID-19 (TCRdb year 2020). The library was obtained by the immunoSEQ multiplex PCR assay. The source is immuneACCESS, and TCRdb retained only in-frame sequences with V and J called. Part of the clones is not carried over; for the studies checked, unresolved V genes explain less than half of this, and the remainder is unexplained. The sample profile shows 300,000 to 350,000 clones; 90% of them were found once. The ten largest clones take up around 3.9% of the sample. Sequencing used PBMCs or T cells enriched from blood (not recorded which). Receptor source: a woman in her thirties who had been exposed to COVID-19.

The rearrangement joins TRBV7-2 to TRBJ2-7; 11 positions agree with TRBD2. The length of the CDR3 is 15 residues. V shed 3 bases and J 4 bases; nucleotides not matched to a gene: 5. The V gene's germline CDR1 is SGHTA and CDR2 FQGNSA. The CDR3 DNA is TGTGCCAGCAGCTTTCAGACTAGCGGGGAGTACGAGCAGTACTTC. It specifies CASSFQTSGEYEQYF.

The rearrangement links TRBV7-2 to TRBJ2-1; maybe TRBD2 (7 bases). Looked up from germline, CDR1 is SGHTA and CDR2 is FQGNSA. V lost 5 bases, J lost 9 bases, and 11 bases lay in between. The CDR3 runs to 12 residues. The CDR3 DNA sequence: TGTGCCAGCAGCCAAGGGGGGGGTGAGCAGTTCTTC. The encoded protein is CASSQGGGEQFF.

This chain uses TRBV5-8 with TRBJ1-2, with 7 bases lining up with TRBD1. The CDR3 is 14 residues long. Germline CDR1 and CDR2: SGHTS and YDEGEE. J gave up 2 bases and V 6 bases, and 7 bases lay outside the gene matches. As DNA, the CDR3 is TGTGCCAGCACCCCGACAGGGCCAAACTATGGCTACACCTTC. This codes for CASTPTGPNYGYTF.

J is TRBJ1-5 and V is TRBV28, with a tentative D call TRBD1 (5 bases). The V end was cut by 6 bases, the J end by 0 bases, with 15 bases between. CDR1 and CDR2 from the germline V gene are MDHEN and SYDVKM. The CDR3 sequence is 16 residues long. The CDR3 sequence: CASRRTRTHSNQPQHF. The CDR3 coding sequence is TGTGCCAGCAGAAGAACTCGGACACATAGCAATCAGCCCCAGCATTTT.

This chain links TRBV6-6 with TRBJ1-2, with D perhaps TRBD1 (5 bases). This CDR3 is 15 amino acids long. CDR1 and CDR2 (germline): MNHNY, SVGAGI (reference sequence). V lost 7 bases to trimming and J lost 4 bases, with 19 bases between them. The CDR3 is CASTGGGRGAYGYTF. The CDR3 nucleotides are TGTGCCAGCACCGGGGGAGGAAGGGGCGCCTATGGCTACACCTTC.

The chain employs TRBV5-6 and TRBJ2-3; TRBD2 aligns across 7 bases. Per the germline V gene, CDR1 is SGHDT and CDR2 is YYEEEE. The CDR3 covers 13 residues. With V trimmed by 9 bases and J by 0 bases, 4 bases remained unmatched. Here the CDR3 reads CATGTKSTDTQYF. CDR3 sequence (DNA): TGTGCCACCGGGACTAAAAGCACAGATACGCAGTATTTT.

The J gene is TRBJ1-1, the V gene TRBV2; a weak D match, TRBD1 (5 bases). V was cut by 2 bases and J by 0 bases, with 10 bases left in between. Germline lookup yields CDR1 SNHLY and CDR2 FYNNEI. This CDR3 has 15 residues. The CDR3 sequence is CASSEWGRVNTEAFF. The DNA of the CDR3 is TGTGCCAGCAGTGAATGGGGCAGGGTGAACACTGAAGCTTTCTTT.

The rearrangement joins TRBV3-1 (or the pseudogene TRBV3-2) to TRBJ2-3; 11 bases are a match to TRBD2. V lost 4 bases, J lost 9 bases, and 15 bases stayed unmatched. The CDR3 totals 17 residues. CDR1 is LGHDT, CDR2 YNNKEL, per germline (reference sequence). CDR3 protein: CASSPIAGGRSKGTQYF. The CDR3 DNA reads as TGTGCCAGCAGCCCCATAGCGGGGGGGCGATCAAAGGGGACGCAGTATTTT.

This chain joins TRBV7-9 and TRBJ2-1, with 7 bases aligning to TRBD2. The length of the CDR3 is 14 residues. V dropped 5 bases and J dropped 4; count of bases not matched to a gene: 5. Germline V gene data show CDR1 as SEHNR and CDR2 as FQNEAQ (reference sequence). CDR3 region: CASSPPGGYNEQFF. The CDR3 DNA reads TGTGCCAGCAGCCCACCGGGGGGTTACAATGAGCAGTTCTTC.

The chain joins TRBV5-5 to TRBJ2-2, with 8 bases fitting TRBD1. The length of the CDR3 is 16 residues. Germline trimming cut 3 bases from V and 1 base from J; bases unmatched to any gene: 5. Germline V gives CDR1 SGHKS, CDR2 YYEKEE (reference sequence). CDR3 protein: CASSWAGTGNTGELFF. The CDR3 bases are TGTGCCAGCAGCTGGGCCGGGACAGGGAACACCGGGGAGCTGTTTTTT.

V and J are TRBV18 and TRBJ2-3; TRBD1 matches at 10 bases. V shed 3 bases and J 5 bases; nucleotides not matched to a gene: 11. Germline values: CDR1 KGHSH, CDR2 LQKENI. The CDR3 covers 17 residues. CDR3 in amino acids: CASSPEIPTGGEDTQYF. The CDR3 DNA follows: TGTGCCAGCTCACCGGAGATACCGACAGGGGGCGAAGATACGCAGTATTTT. Supplemented by reference TRBV18 and TRBJ2-3, the full variable domain reads NAGVMQNPRHLVRRRGQEARLRCSPMKGHSHVYWYRQLPEEGLKFMVYLQKENIIDESGMPKERFSAEFPKEGPSILRIQQVVRGDSAAYFCASSPEIPTGGEDTQYFGPGTRLTVL.

The chain has TRBV5-5 and TRBJ2-1; the D is unclear. Germline values: CDR1 SGHKS, CDR2 YYEKEE (reference sequence). The CDR3 runs to 10 residues. Trimming took off 4 bases at V and 9 bases at J, with 5 bases between the two ends. The CDR3 loop reads CASSPSEQFF. The DNA for the CDR3 is TGTGCCAGCAGCCCCAGTGAGCAGTTCTTC. Drawing the rest from reference TRBV5-5 and TRBJ2-1, the complete variable domain is DAGVTQSPTHLIKTRGQQVTLRCSPISGHKSVSWYQQVLGQGPQFIFQYYEKEERGRGNFPDRFSARQFPNYSSELNVNALLLGDSALYLCASSPSEQFFGPGTRLTVL.

The chain is built from TRBV4-3 and TRBJ1-2, with D maybe TRBD1 (6 bases). There are 16 residues in the CDR3. Germline V gene data show CDR1 as LGHNA and CDR2 as YSLEER. V was cut by 1 base and J by 8 bases, with 20 bases left in between. The CDR3, as DNA: TGCGCCAGCAGCCAAGCGAGGTCAGGGGCCCGTGGGGGCTACACCTTC. Translating it yields CASSQARSGARGGYTF.

In its sample, this clone was seen once. The chain employs TRBV9 and TRBJ1-5; D remains unclear. The CDR3 spans 16 residues. Trimming removed 0 bases from V and 0 bases from J, with 10 bases in between. CDR1 and CDR2 from the germline V gene are SGDLS and YYNGEE. Written as DNA, the CDR3 is TGTGCCAGCAGCGTAGGGCAGTCCATTAGCAATCAGCCCCAGCATTTT. As protein: CASSVGQSISNQPQHF.

The chain links TRBV6-5 to TRBJ1-2, with D perhaps matching TRBD1 (5 bases). The CDR3 contains 12 residues. The ends were cut back, 7 bases at V and 8 bases at J, with 14 bases in the middle. Germline V lookup: CDR1 MNHEY, CDR2 SVGAGI. Written as DNA, the CDR3 is TGTGCCAGCACCTCCGTGGGGGGGGGCTACACCTTC. Translated: CASTSVGGGYTF.

This clone was seen once. This chain uses TRBV9 with TRBJ1-1, with a possible D match to TRBD1 (6 bases). CDR3 length equals 13 residues. Trimming pared 5 bases from V and 4 bases from J, leaving 12 bases between. Germline CDR1 is SGDLS and CDR2 is YYNGEE. CDR3 loop: CASRAGEGTEAFF. The CDR3 DNA reads TGTGCCAGCAGGGCAGGGGAAGGCACTGAAGCTTTCTTT.

The chain employs TRBV9 and TRBJ1-1; 9 nucleotides align to TRBD1. From germline, CDR1 is SGDLS and CDR2 YYNGEE. The CDR3 has 15 amino acids. Trimming cost V 0 bases and J 5 bases; bases outside gene matches: 5. The CDR3 region is CASSVDGTGRTEAFF. CDR3 DNA sequence: TGTGCCAGCAGCGTAGACGGGACAGGGAGGACTGAAGCTTTCTTT.

J is TRBJ1-1 and V is TRBV10-3, with unresolved D. Trimming took 3 bases from V and 10 from J, leaving 9 bases between them. Per germline, CDR1 ENHRY and CDR2 SYGVKD. This CDR3 comprises 11 residues. The CDR3 sequence is CAISDGSPAFF. CDR3 coding DNA: TGTGCCATCAGTGATGGCTCCCCAGCTTTCTTT.

This chain joins TRBV11-2 and TRBJ2-7; no firm D call. The CDR3 covers 12 residues. Trimming removed 4 bases at V and 3 bases at J, with 7 bases between. The germline V gene encodes CDR1 SGHAT and CDR2 FQNNGV. Written as DNA, the CDR3 is TGTGCCAGCAGCTCCCCCAGCTACGAGCAGTACTTC. This gives the protein CASSSPSYEQYF.

The rearrangement uses TRBV29-1 and TRBJ2-7; D ambiguous. Trimming removed 4 bases from V and 5 bases from J, with 9 bases in between. The germline gives CDR1 SQVTM, CDR2 ANQGSEA. The CDR3 contains 11 residues. The CDR3 sequence is CSVGGLNEQYF. CDR3 nucleotide sequence: TGCAGCGTTGGAGGCCTTAACGAGCAGTACTTC.

This clone was detected only a few times. This chain links TRBV5-4 with TRBJ1-4; 8 positions match TRBD1. Germline CDR1 is SGHNT and CDR2 is YYREEE (reference sequence). The V and J ends lost 7 bases and 5 bases, in that order; junction bases with no gene match: 1. The CDR3 length is 12 residues. The CDR3 here is CASGQGNEKLFF. As DNA, the CDR3 is TGTGCCAGCGGACAGGGAAATGAAAAACTGTTTTTT. The full variable domain, rest sourced from reference TRBV5-4 and TRBJ1-4, is ETGVTQSPTHLIKTRGQQVTLRCSSQSGHNTVSWYQQALGQGPQFIFQYYREEENGRGNFPPRFSGLQFPNYSSELNVNALELDDSALYLCASGQGNEKLFFGSGTQLSVL.

Details on this clone: Germline is not matched at one junction end, which may reflect a read error. The chain carries TRBV29-1 and TRBJ1-2; TRBD1 matches at 10 bases. CDR3 length: 10 amino acids. Per germline, CDR1 SQVTM and CDR2 ANQGSEA. The CDR3 region is CSVRQGATLF. CDR3 coding DNA: TGCAGCGTCCGACAGGGGGCGACCCTTTTC.

Note on this clone: One junction end does not reproduce the germline sequence, and a read error may be involved. The CDR3 sequence: CASSLEGAGATLLF. In DNA, the CDR3 is TGTGCCAGCAGCCTCGAGGGGGCAGGGGCTACTCTTCTCTTC. The V gene is TRBV4-2, the J gene TRBJ1-2, with 7 bases identical to TRBD1. Germline values: CDR1 LGHNA, CDR2 YNFKEQ. The CDR3 is 14 amino acids.

The chain is built from TRBV5-4 and TRBJ1-1; the D gene is possibly TRBD1 (6 bases). Germline V gene lookup returns CDR1 SGHNT and CDR2 YYREEE (reference sequence). The V and J ends lost 1 base and 0 bases respectively, with 13 bases between them. The CDR3 is 16 residues long. The DNA of the CDR3 is TGTGCCAGCAGCTTGCCCGGGGGGCCGATGAACACTGAAGCTTTCTTT. It specifies CASSLPGGPMNTEAFF.

The J gene is TRBJ1-1, the V gene TRBV3-1 (or the pseudogene TRBV3-2), with D hard to call. The CDR3 covers 15 residues. The germline gives CDR1 LGHDT, CDR2 YNNKEL (reference sequence). Deletions cut 0 bases from V and 3 bases from J, with 11 bases between. The CDR3, as DNA: TGTGCCAGCAGCCAAGACGGGAGTTGGGACACTGAAGCTTTCTTT. The encoded protein is CASSQDGSWDTEAFF.

Here the CDR3 reads CASSEDRGATEAFF. The CDR3 nucleotides are TGTGCCAGCAGTGAAGACAGGGGGGCAACTGAAGCTTTCTTT. The V call is TRBV2, the J call TRBJ1-1; 8 bases map to TRBD1. The CDR3 is 14 residues long. Trimming removed 1 base from V and 5 bases from J; junction bases left unmatched: 3. CDR1 SNHLY and CDR2 FYNNEI come from the germline V gene.